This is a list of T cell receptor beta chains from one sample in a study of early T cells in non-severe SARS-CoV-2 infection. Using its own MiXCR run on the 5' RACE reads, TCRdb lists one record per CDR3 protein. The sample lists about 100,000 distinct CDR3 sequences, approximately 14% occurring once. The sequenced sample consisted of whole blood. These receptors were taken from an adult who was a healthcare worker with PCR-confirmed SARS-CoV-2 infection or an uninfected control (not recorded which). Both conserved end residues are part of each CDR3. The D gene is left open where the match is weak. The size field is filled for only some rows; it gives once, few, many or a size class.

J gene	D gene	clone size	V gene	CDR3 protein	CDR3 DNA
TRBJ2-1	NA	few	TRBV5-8	CASSSGYGYEQFF	TGTGCCAGCAGCTCCGGTTATGGGTACGAGCAGTTCTTC
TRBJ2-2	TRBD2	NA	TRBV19	CASSTSGTSDTGELFF	TGTGCCAGTAGTACCTCCGGGACTAGTGACACCGGGGAGCTGTTTTTT
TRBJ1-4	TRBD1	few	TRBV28	CASSPTGATNEKLFF	TGTGCCAGCAGCCCAACAGGGGCAACTAATGAAAAACTGTTTTTT
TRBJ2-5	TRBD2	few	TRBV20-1	CSAVAGGPYETQYF	TGCAGTGCAGTAGCGGGAGGGCCATACGAGACCCAGTACTTC
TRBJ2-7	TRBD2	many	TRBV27	CASKIAGPSHEQYF	TGTGCCAGCAAGATAGCGGGGCCGAGTCACGAGCAGTACTTC
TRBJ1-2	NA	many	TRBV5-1	CASSPDSSYGYTF	TGCGCCAGCAGCCCGGACAGCTCCTATGGCTACACCTTC
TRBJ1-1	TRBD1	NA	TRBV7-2	CASSPTGFTEAFF	TGTGCCAGCAGCCCGACAGGGTTCACTGAAGCTTTCTTT
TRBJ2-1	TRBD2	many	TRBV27	CASSGLGDGNEQFF	TGTGCCAGCAGTGGACTAGGAGACGGCAATGAGCAGTTCTTC
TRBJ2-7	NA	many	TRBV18	CASSPPDSDEQYF	TGTGCCAGCTCACCCCCGGACAGCGACGAGCAGTACTTC
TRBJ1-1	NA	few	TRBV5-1	CASRENTEAFF	TGCGCCAGCAGGGAGAACACTGAAGCTTTCTTT
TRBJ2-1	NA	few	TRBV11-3	CASSLGAINEQFF	TGTGCCAGCAGCTTGGGGGCAATTAATGAGCAGTTCTTC
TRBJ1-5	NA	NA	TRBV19	CASSVGGSNQPQHF	TGTGCCAGTAGTGTTGGGGGTAGCAATCAGCCCCAGCATTTT
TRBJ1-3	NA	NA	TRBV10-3	CAIRDSSGNTIYF	TGTGCCATCAGGGACAGTTCTGGAAACACCATATATTTT
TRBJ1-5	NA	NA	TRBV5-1	CASRLQAGWDQPQHF	TGCGCCAGCAGACTACAGGCGGGGTGGGATCAGCCCCAGCATTTT
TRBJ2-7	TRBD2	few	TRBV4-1	CASSRENYIAGGSSYEQYF	TGCGCCAGCAGCCGAGAAAACTACATAGCGGGAGGGAGCTCCTACGAGCAGTACTTC